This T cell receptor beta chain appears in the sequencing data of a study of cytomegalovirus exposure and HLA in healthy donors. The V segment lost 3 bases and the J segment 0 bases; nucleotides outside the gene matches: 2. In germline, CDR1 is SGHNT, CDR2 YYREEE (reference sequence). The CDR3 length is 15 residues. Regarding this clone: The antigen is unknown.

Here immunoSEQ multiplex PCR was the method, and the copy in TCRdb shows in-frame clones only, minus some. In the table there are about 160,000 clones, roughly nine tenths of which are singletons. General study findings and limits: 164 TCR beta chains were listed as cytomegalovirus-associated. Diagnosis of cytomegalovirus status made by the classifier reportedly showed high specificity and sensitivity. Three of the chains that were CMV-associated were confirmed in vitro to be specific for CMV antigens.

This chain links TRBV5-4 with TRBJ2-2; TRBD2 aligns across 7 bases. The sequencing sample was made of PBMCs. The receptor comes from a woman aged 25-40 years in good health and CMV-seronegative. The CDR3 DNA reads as TGTGCCAGCAGCTCTCTAGCGGCGAACACCGGGGAGCTGTTTTTT. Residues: CASSSLAANTGELFF.